This is a list of T cell receptor beta chains from one sample in a study of blood T cell repertoires in COVID-19. Here immunoSEQ multiplex PCR was the method, and the copy in TCRdb shows in-frame clones only, minus some. This table has over 100,000 clones, around four fifths appearing once. The sample comprised peripheral blood. These receptors all come from a human donor in a cohort sampled during active COVID-19. Both conserved end residues are part of each CDR3. A D gene is named only where the DNA matches it firmly. Not all rows give a size; the values are once, few, many and, for expanded clones, a class.

15	-	-	TRBV19	TRBJ1-5	TGTGCCAGTAGTATACTGGGCCAGAGCAATCAGCCCCAGCATTTT	CASSILGQSNQPQHF
15	-	TRBD2	TRBV5-1	TRBJ2-3	TGCGCCAGCAGCCCCATACTAGCGGCTACAGATACGCAGTATTTT	CASSPILAATDTQYF
15	-	TRBD1	TRBV4-1	TRBJ1-4	TGCGCCAGCAGCCAAGATACAGGGGGGCCCGAAAAACTGTTTTTT	CASSQDTGGPEKLFF
16	-	TRBD2	TRBV7-9	TRBJ2-3	TGTGCCAGCAGCTCGAGACTAGCGGGGAGCACAGATACGCAGTATTTT	CASSSRLAGSTDTQYF
13	-	-	TRBV6-5	TRBJ2-5	TGTGCCAGCAGACCCCGGCGAGGGGAGACCCAGTACTTC	CASRPRRGETQYF
14	-	TRBD1	TRBV18	TRBJ1-2	TGTGCCAGCTCACCACCGGACAGGCTCTATGGCTACACCTTC	CASSPPDRLYGYTF
13	-	-	TRBV2	TRBJ1-5	TGTGCCAGCAGTGGACAGGAGTATCAGCCCCAGCATTTT	CASSGQEYQPQHF
12	once	TRBD2	TRBV7-3	TRBJ2-3	TGTGCCAGCAGCCCCGGGGGGGATACGCAGTATTTT	CASSPGGDTQYF
13	-	-	TRBV5-1	TRBJ1-2	TGCGCCAGCAGCTTTGAACAGTCCTATGGCTACACCTTC	CASSFEQSYGYTF
15	few	-	TRBV14	TRBJ2-1	TGTGCCAGCAGCCGAAACAGGGTCGGTGGCAATGAGCAGTTCTTC	CASSRNRVGGNEQFF
14	-	TRBD1	TRBV28	TRBJ1-2	TGTGCCAGCAGTTTAGTGGACAGGGGGCTTGGCTACACCTTC	CASSLVDRGLGYTF
19	-	-	TRBV10-1	TRBJ1-5	TGCGCCAGCAGTGACCCTGGGCCTCGGGGTGGAGGTCGCAATCAGCCCCAGCATTTT	CASSDPGPRGGGRNQPQHF
18	-	-	TRBV9	TRBJ1-2	TGTGCCAGCAGCCCCCGACCGGGACACGCGAACACTAACTATGGCTACACCTTC	CASSPRPGHANTNYGYTF
13	-	-	TRBV28	TRBJ1-2	TGTGCCAGCAGTTTCACAGCTATCTATGGCTACACCTTC	CASSFTAIYGYTF
16	-	-	TRBV7-6	TRBJ2-1	TGTGCCAGCAGCGGTTCTTTGGGCAGCTCCTACAATGAGCAGTTCTTC	CASSGSLGSSYNEQFF
15	-	TRBD1	TRBV9	TRBJ1-1	TGTGCCAGCAGCCCCCGACAGGGAAAGAACACTGAAGCTTTCTTT	CASSPRQGKNTEAFF
16	-	TRBD1	TRBV4-1	TRBJ1-2	TGCGCCAGCAGCCCTACAGGGACAGCTTTAGCTTATGGCTACACCTTC	CASSPTGTALAYGYTF
13	-	-	TRBV7-8	TRBJ1-1	TGTGCCAGCAGCCCTCGGGTCTCCACTGAAGCTTTCTTT	CASSPRVSTEAFF
15	-	TRBD1	TRBV2	TRBJ2-2	TGTGCCAGCAGTGGGTCAACAGGGGCGACCGGGGAGCTGTTTTTT	CASSGSTGATGELFF
16	-	-	TRBV7-6	TRBJ2-2	TGTGCCAGCAGCTTAGCTCCCGGGACGAACACCGGGGAGCTGTTTTTT	CASSLAPGTNTGELFF
18	once	-	TRBV4-3	TRBJ1-4	TGCGCCAGCAGCCAAGATAAGGTTGGGACACCTCAGAATGAAAAACTGTTTTTT	CASSQDKVGTPQNEKLFF
17	-	TRBD1	TRBV6-2/TRBV6-3	TRBJ1-5	TGTGCCAGCAGCCCCCCGGGACAGGGTAAAATCGGTCAGCCCCAGCATTTT	CASSPPGQGKIGQPQHF
12	-	TRBD1	TRBV28	TRBJ1-5	TGTGCCAGCAGTTTGACAGGGCAGCCCCAGCATTTT	CASSLTGQPQHF
15	-	-	TRBV5-5	TRBJ2-3	TGTGCCAGCACCCGAGGACCTAGCTCGGCAGATACGCAGTATTTT	CASTRGPSSADTQYF
15	once	-	TRBV28	TRBJ1-1	TGTGCCAGCAGGCCCGTTGGGGGGGGCCACACTGAAGCTTTCTTT	CASRPVGGGHTEAFF
16	-	-	TRBV19	TRBJ1-1	TGTGCCAGTAGTACTTTGACAGCTAAAATGAACACTGAAGCTTTCTTT	CASSTLTAKMNTEAFF
15	once	TRBD1	TRBV5-1	TRBJ1-1	TGCGCCAGCAGCTCTGGACAGGGGGTAACCACTGAAGCTTTCTTT	CASSSGQGVTTEAFF
16	-	TRBD2	TRBV5-4	TRBJ2-1	TGTGCCAGCAGCTCGCCGGGACTAGCGGGGGGCTATGAGCAGTTCTTC	CASSSPGLAGGYEQFF
17	-	TRBD1	TRBV4-3	TRBJ2-2	TGCGCCAGCAGCCAAGAGGGACAGGGGGCCTTTACCGGGGAGCTGTTTTTT	CASSQEGQGAFTGELFF
16	-	-	TRBV14	TRBJ1-1	TGTGCCAGCAGCCGTTTGCCCTCCGCCGGGGGCACTGAAGCTTTCTTT	CASSRLPSAGGTEAFF
9	few	-	TRBV19	TRBJ1-5	TGTGCCAGTACCTCCTCCCAGCATTTT	CASTSSQHF
17	-	-	TRBV30	TRBJ1-2	TGTGCCTGGACGTCTGACATCGCCCAGAAGGTTAACTATGGCTACACCTTC	CAWTSDIAQKVNYGYTF
14	-	-	TRBV7-2	TRBJ2-3	TGTGCCAGCAGCTCGACTGTTAGCACAGATACGCAGTATTTT	CASSSTVSTDTQYF
14	-	TRBD2	TRBV18	TRBJ2-1	TGTGCCAGCTCCTTAGCGGGTTCCTACAATGAGCAGTTCTTC	CASSLAGSYNEQFF
13	few	TRBD1	TRBV7-2	TRBJ1-2	TGTGCCAGCAGCCCGACAGGGTCCTATGGCTACACCTTC	CASSPTGSYGYTF
13	-	TRBD1	TRBV6-5	TRBJ1-2	TGTGCCAGCAGAAGTGACAGGGCAGAAGGCTACACCTTC	CASRSDRAEGYTF
18	-	TRBD1	TRBV11-3	TRBJ2-3	TGTGCCAGCAGCCAGGGGGATAGGTTTGGCAAGAACACAGATACGCAGTATTTT	CASSQGDRFGKNTDTQYF
15	-	-	TRBV5-5	TRBJ1-1	TGTGCCAGCAGCTTACAAGGTGGAGGGGTAACTGAAGCTTTCTTT	CASSLQGGGVTEAFF
14	-	TRBD2	TRBV6-5	TRBJ2-3	TGTGCCAGCACCCGGGATAGCGGGGGTCAGACGCAGTATTTT	CASTRDSGGQTQYF
17	-	TRBD2	TRBV7-2	TRBJ2-5	TGTGCCAGCAGCCCGACTAGCGGGGCACCGTCGACAGAGACCCAGTACTTC	CASSPTSGAPSTETQYF
17	-	TRBD1	TRBV4-1	TRBJ1-5	TGCGCCAGCAGCCGAGGGACAGGGGGCGCGGATTCCCAGCCCCAGCATTTT	CASSRGTGGADSQPQHF
14	once	-	TRBV6-5	TRBJ1-4	TGTGCCAGCAGTCGGACAGCCCTTAATGAAAAACTGTTTTTT	CASSRTALNEKLFF
12	-	-	TRBV10-3	TRBJ1-2	TGTGCCATCAGTAGTTCAGGGGATGGCTACACCTTC	CAISSSGDGYTF
13	-	-	TRBV7-9	TRBJ2-5	TGTGCCAGCAGCTTAGCGGGGGCAGAGACCCAGTACTTC	CASSLAGAETQYF
15	-	-	TRBV5-1	TRBJ2-3	TGCGCCAGCAGACCCGGGACAACTAGCACAGATACGCAGTATTTT	CASRPGTTSTDTQYF
15	once	-	TRBV7-2	TRBJ1-1	TGTGCCAGCAGCAACCCTGTGGGGGCTGGGACTGAAGCTTTCTTT	CASSNPVGAGTEAFF
15	-	TRBD1	TRBV9	TRBJ2-2	TGTGCCAGCAGGGTAGGGACAGCCAACACCGGGGAGCTGTTTTTT	CASRVGTANTGELFF
15	-	TRBD2	TRBV7-2	TRBJ2-2	TGTGCCAGCAGCTTCGGGGGGGCGAACACCGGGGAGCTGTTTTTT	CASSFGGANTGELFF
14	-	-	TRBV11-3	TRBJ2-5	TGTGCCAGCAGCTTAGTGGGGGGAACAGAGACCCAGTACTTC	CASSLVGGTETQYF
13	-	TRBD2	TRBV7-9	TRBJ2-4	TGTGCCAGCAGCTTGGGAGGGGAGGACATTCAGTACTTC	CASSLGGEDIQYF
15	-	TRBD1	TRBV7-8	TRBJ1-2	TGTGCCAGCAGCTCCCGGACAGGGAAGGACTATGGCTACACCTTC	CASSSRTGKDYGYTF
12	-	-	TRBV19	TRBJ1-3	TGTGCCACCGGGGGAGATCGAAACACCATATATTTT	CATGGDRNTIYF
13	-	TRBD2	TRBV2	TRBJ2-3	TGTGCCAGCGGTGCAGGGAGGGAAGATACGCAGTATTTT	CASGAGREDTQYF
14	-	-	TRBV7-2	TRBJ2-5	TGTGCCAGCAGCTGGCAGGGAGGTGAAGAGACCCAGTACTTC	CASSWQGGEETQYF